This section outlines one T cell receptor beta chain sequence together with its context. Its specificity is unknown. Profiled with immunoSEQ multiplex PCR; TCRdb holds only in-frame clones, not every one. In the table there are some 31,000 clones, around 93% of which are singletons. Repeated repertoire sampling spanned the course of chemoradiotherapy. The data were taken from a study of chemoradiotherapy in HPV16-positive cancers. The study's findings and limits: In HPV16-positive patients, HPV-responsive T-cell expansion tracked better recurrence-free survival. During treatment, candidate HPV-specific clones and E7-related motifs expanded in tumor.

The CDR3 sequence is 11 residues long. Trimming left V 6 bases short and J 3 bases short, with 6 bases between. CDR1 and CDR2 (germline): MNHNS, SASEGT. The receptor was isolated from a human donor with HPV-associated anogenital cancer. V gene TRBV6-1 combines with J gene TRBJ2-7; D uncertain. Sequenced here: blood, sampled from a patient who underwent chemoradiotherapy. CDR3 bases: TGTGCCAGCAGCGCTAACTACGAGCAGTACTTC. As protein: CASSANYEQYF.